This T cell receptor (beta chain) came from a study of shared clonotypes between healthy human individuals. How the authors handled the data: Filtering was not the same, since immunoSEQ gave junction-only sequences without quality scores. The method was immunoSEQ multiplex PCR; TCRdb's version includes in-frame clones alone and lacks a portion of them. D and trimming come from the DNA, and the V and J calls and clone size come from that table. The sample carries about 1.1 million clones, 70% to 80% recorded once. A remark on this clone: Within the sample, other DNA sequences also encode this same CDR3.

The junction had 5 bases not matched to a gene; V was cut back by 4 bases and J by 1 base. This CDR3 comprises 15 residues. From germline, CDR1 is SGHRS and CDR2 YFSETQ. This receptor was taken from a young man in good health. Some clones in this sample may be carry-over from other donors' samples. Sample: memory CD4+ T cells from PBMCs. Subset in this sample: CD45RA-negative fraction. This chain uses TRBV5-1 with TRBJ2-7; 10 bases fit TRBD2. In DNA form, the CDR3 reads TGCGCCAGCAGCCCCGTAGCGGGAGGTTCCTACGAGCAGTACTTC. It specifies CASSPVAGGSYEQYF.